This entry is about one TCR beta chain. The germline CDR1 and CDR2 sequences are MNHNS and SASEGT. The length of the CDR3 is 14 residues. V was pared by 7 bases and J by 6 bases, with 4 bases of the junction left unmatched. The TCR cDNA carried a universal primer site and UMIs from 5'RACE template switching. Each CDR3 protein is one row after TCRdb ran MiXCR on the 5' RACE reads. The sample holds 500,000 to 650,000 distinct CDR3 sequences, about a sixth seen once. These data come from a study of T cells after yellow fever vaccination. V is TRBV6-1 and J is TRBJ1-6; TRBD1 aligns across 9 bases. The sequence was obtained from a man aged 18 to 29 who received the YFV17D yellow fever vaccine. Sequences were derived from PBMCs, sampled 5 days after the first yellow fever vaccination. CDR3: CASNPTGGNSPLHF. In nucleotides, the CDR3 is TGTGCCAGCAACCCGACAGGGGGTAATTCACCCCTCCACTTT.